The sequence of this TCR beta chain was determined in a study of blood T cell repertoires in COVID-19. Study in general: Sites in the United States, Italy and Spain provided acute and convalescent COVID-19 samples.

CDR1 GTSNPN and CDR2 SVGIG come from the germline V gene (reference sequence). The CDR3 totals 15 residues. Trimming removed 2 bases at V and 4 bases at J, with 12 bases between. Study processing details: By means of reference gene primer amplification, nucleated cell counts were estimated. Sequenced by immunoSEQ multiplex PCR; TCRdb stores in-frame clones only, minus some. V, J and clone size are those of that table, while D and trimming were read from the DNA. Altogether some 200,000 clones are present, roughly 80% being singletons, with the ten largest covering approximately 15%. The chain uses TRBV30 and TRBJ2-6; D unclear. The sample comprised peripheral blood. The sequence was obtained from a woman aged 70-85 years with COVID-19, enrolled during active disease. The CDR3 sequence: CAWSPRIAGANVLTF. CDR3 DNA sequence: TGTGCCTGGAGTCCTAGGATAGCAGGGGCCAACGTCCTGACTTTC. Full variable domain (outside the CDR3, taken from reference TRBV30 and TRBJ2-6): SQTIHQWPATLVQPVGSPLSLECTVEGTSNPNLYWYRQAAGRGLQLLFYSVGIGQISSEVPQNLSASRPQDRQFILSSKKLLLSDSGFYLCAWSPRIAGANVLTFGAGSRLTVL.